This record looks at one T cell receptor beta chain sequence and its context. CDR3 length: 16 residues. Germline V gene data show CDR1 as MGHRA and CDR2 as YSYEKL. V gave up 4 bases and J gave up 0 bases, with 13 bases separating them. The authors ran a second PCR of about 7 to 11 cycles using a sample-barcoded 5' primer and a J-beta primer mix. TCRdb passed the 5' RACE reads through MiXCR, listing each CDR3 protein once. The sample records 1,500,000 or so distinct CDR3 sequences, about 45% being singletons. The amount of total RNA extracted per sample was at least 5 micrograms. This sample was taken from a study of blood T cells in healthy people across ages.

The receptor was isolated from a woman in her late teens or twenties in good health. The chain carries TRBV4-1 and TRBJ2-1, with a weak D call TRBD1 (6 bases). Material: blood. In nucleotides, the CDR3 is TGCGCCAGCAGCCTAACAGGGTTGAGCTCCTACAATGAGCAGTTCTTC. This gives the protein CASSLTGLSSYNEQFF.